The 23 T cell receptor beta chains listed next were all sequenced from one sample in a study of Ad26.COV2.S vaccination and SARS-CoV-2 variants. Libraries were prepared by immunoSEQ multiplex PCR; TCRdb keeps only in-frame clonotypes and omits some of them. The sample has hundreds of thousands of clones, roughly 91% seen once. Documented treatment: some 20 received Ad26.COV2.S at low or high dose, single or two shots; 5 received placebo; per-sample allocation not given. It was on day 63 after the first vaccine or placebo injection that samples were taken. This sample comprised peripheral blood, obtained in a trial of Ad26.COV2.S vaccine versus placebo. These receptor sequences come from a person aged 18 to 59 who received the Ad26.COV2.S COVID-19 vaccine or a placebo.

This chain joins TRBV18 and TRBJ2-1; D is possibly TRBD1 (7 bases). CDR3 size: 17 residues. Trimming shortened V by 4 bases and J by 0 bases, and 16 bases separated the two germline ends. CDR1 is KGHSH and CDR2 is LQKENI in the germline V gene. CDR3 sequence: CASSRAGQQSSYNEQFF. The DNA for the CDR3 is TGTGCCAGCTCACGGGCGGGACAGCAGAGCTCCTACAATGAGCAGTTCTTC.

The chain employs TRBV25-1 and TRBJ1-1, with 9 bases aligning to TRBD1. Germline lookup yields CDR1 MGHDK and CDR2 SYGVNS. With V trimmed by 5 bases and J by 4 bases, 2 bases remained unmatched. The CDR3 runs 13 residues. The CDR3 loop is CASSRTGVTEAFF. Written as DNA, the CDR3 is TGTGCCAGCAGTCGGACAGGGGTCACTGAAGCTTTCTTT. Full variable domain (outside the CDR3, taken from reference TRBV25-1 and TRBJ1-1): EADIYQTPRYLVIGTGKKITLECSQTMGHDKMYWYQQDPGMELHLIHYSYGVNSTEKGDLSSESTVSRIRTEHFPLTLESARPSHTSQYLCASSRTGVTEAFFGQGTRLTVV.

A few counts support this clone. The chain joins TRBV5-4 to TRBJ1-2; no firm D call. The CDR3 is 15 amino acids. Germline CDR1 and CDR2: SGHNT and YYREEE (reference sequence). The ends were cut back, 0 bases at V and 1 base at J, with 10 bases in the middle. The CDR3 DNA is TGTGCCAGCAGCTTGGTGGGTTCCGTTAACTATGGCTACACCTTC. Protein: CASSLVGSVNYGYTF.

This clone has a single count. V gene TRBV13 combines with J gene TRBJ2-3; 14 nucleotides agree with TRBD2. This CDR3 has 18 amino acids. With V trimmed by 1 base and J by 2 bases, 5 bases remained unmatched. Germline V gene sequence: CDR1 PRHDT, CDR2 FYEKMQ (reference sequence). The DNA of the CDR3 is TGTGCCAGCAGCTTAGAGGGACTAGCGGGGGAAGACACAGATACGCAGTATTTT. This sequence encodes CASSLEGLAGEDTDTQYF. Filled out from reference TRBV13 and TRBJ2-3, the complete variable domain reads AAGVIQSPRHLIKEKRETATLKCYPIPRHDTVYWYQQGPGQDPQFLISFYEKMQSDKGSIPDRFSAQQFSDYHSELNMSSLELGDSALYFCASSLEGLAGEDTDTQYFGPGTRLTVL.

The genes are TRBV6-1 and TRBJ2-2; 10 nucleotides align to TRBD1. This CDR3 spans 18 amino acids. The germline V gene has CDR1 MNHNS and CDR2 SASEGT. Trimming at V came to 4 bases and at J to 0 bases, leaving 8 bases not matched to a gene. The CDR3 loop is CASSGGQGHTTNTGELFF. As DNA, the CDR3 is TGTGCCAGCAGTGGGGGACAGGGGCACACAACGAACACCGGGGAGCTGTTTTTT.

This chain joins TRBV5-6 and TRBJ2-3; D is ambiguous. The CDR3 totals 13 residues. V shed 2 bases and J shed 6 bases, with 10 bases lying between them. Germline V gene data show CDR1 as SGHDT and CDR2 as YYEEEE. As DNA, the CDR3 is TGTGCCAGCAGCTTACCAGTTCGTGATACGCAGTATTTT. Protein product: CASSLPVRDTQYF.

The gene calls are TRBV11-2 and TRBJ1-2; the D gene is possibly TRBD1 (5 bases). V shed 3 bases and J shed 8 bases, with 19 bases lying between them. Germline V lookup: CDR1 SGHAT, CDR2 FQNNGV. This CDR3 spans 15 amino acids. CDR3 in amino acids: CASSFSREQIWGYTF. The CDR3 nucleotides are TGTGCCAGCAGCTTTTCCAGGGAGCAAATTTGGGGCTACACCTTC. The whole variable domain, filled in from reference TRBV11-2 and TRBJ1-2, reads EAGVAQSPRYKIIEKRQSVAFWCNPISGHATLYWYQQILGQGPKLLIQFQNNGVVDDSQLPKDRFSAERLKGVDSTLKIQPAKLEDSAVYLCASSFSREQIWGYTFGSGTRLTVV.

This chain uses TRBV7-2 with TRBJ1-6, with D possibly matching TRBD1 (6 bases). The CDR3 loop spans 16 amino acids. Germline V gene data show CDR1 as SGHTA and CDR2 as FQGNSA. V lost 5 bases and J 7 bases, leaving 18 bases between the germline ends. In nucleotides, the CDR3 is TGTGCCAGCAGCGACGGACTTGACAGGTGGAATTCACCCCTCCACTTT. Residues: CASSDGLDRWNSPLHF.

Points on this clone: Other nucleotide sequences in the sample specify the same CDR3. The rearrangement links TRBV5-8 to TRBJ1-2; no reliable D call. Trimming stripped 4 bases from V and 7 bases from J, with 8 bases between. Germline CDR1 reads SGHTS; CDR2 reads YDEGEE. The CDR3 is 11 residues long. The CDR3 nucleotides are TGTGCCAGCAGCCTCGGGGTTGGCTACACCTTC. It specifies CASSLGVGYTF. The full variable domain, completed using reference TRBV5-8 and TRBJ1-2, is EAGVTQSPTHLIKTRGQQATLRCSPISGHTSVYWYQQALGLGLQFLLWYDEGEERNRGNFPPRFSGRQFPNYSSELNVNALELEDSALYLCASSLGVGYTFGSGTRLTVV.

This clone showed up many times. This sequence joins TRBV7-2 and TRBJ2-3, with 9 bases matching TRBD2. Germline V gives CDR1 SGHTA, CDR2 FQGNSA. The CDR3 covers 16 residues. V shed 2 bases, J shed 2 bases, and the junction held 5 bases outside the gene matches. This CDR3 reads CASSLMAGGATDTQYF. The CDR3 DNA reads as TGTGCCAGCAGCTTAATGGCGGGGGGGGCCACAGATACGCAGTATTTT.

In this sample, this clone turned up a few times. V and J are TRBV5-1 and TRBJ1-2; D uncertain. There are 14 residues in the CDR3. CDR1 and CDR2 (germline): SGHRS, YFSETQ. V shed 0 bases and J shed 8 bases, with 14 bases lying between them. CDR3 sequence: CASSLEAGSGGYTF. The CDR3 region has the DNA TGCGCCAGCAGCTTGGAGGCAGGATCGGGCGGCTACACCTTC.

This sequence joins TRBV19 and TRBJ1-1; D unclear. V was cut by 3 bases and J by 1 base, with 9 bases left in between. CDR1 is LNHDA and CDR2 is SQIVND in the germline V gene (reference sequence). This CDR3 is 14 amino acids long. As DNA, the CDR3 is TGTGCCAGTAGTATTGGTCCAGCGAACACTGAAGCTTTCTTT. Translation gives CASSIGPANTEAFF.

The chain is built from TRBV27 and TRBJ1-2; 8 bases agree with TRBD1. V was pared by 6 bases and J by 5 bases, with 11 bases of the junction left unmatched. Per germline, CDR1 MNHEY and CDR2 SMNVEV (reference sequence). This CDR3 is 15 amino acids long. This CDR3 is CASSSGQGTPYGYTF. Here the CDR3 DNA reads TGTGCCAGCAGCTCTGGACAGGGCACCCCATATGGCTACACCTTC.

This sequence joins TRBV4-1 and TRBJ1-6, with D possibly TRBD1 on 5 matching bases. V shed 0 bases and J shed 1 base, with 10 bases lying between them. Per the germline V gene, CDR1 is MGHRA and CDR2 is YSYEKL. CDR3 length: 17 residues. The CDR3 bases are TGCGCCAGCAGCCAAGAGTCTCAGGGATCCTATAATTCACCCCTCCACTTT. Translated, it gives CASSQESQGSYNSPLHF.

This clone appeared once. This chain uses TRBV5-1 with TRBJ1-1; D is unclear. Trimming left V 5 bases short and J 1 base short, with 9 bases between. This CDR3 comprises 13 residues. Per the germline V gene, CDR1 is SGHRS and CDR2 is YFSETQ. The CDR3 reads CASSLDANTEAFF. CDR3 nucleotides: TGCGCCAGCAGTTTAGATGCGAACACTGAAGCTTTCTTT.

This chain uses TRBV7-9 with TRBJ1-1, with no clear D. Germline V gene lookup returns CDR1 SEHNR and CDR2 FQNEAQ (reference sequence). The V gene lost 1 base and the J gene lost 5 bases, with 11 bases spanning the gap. This CDR3 is 14 amino acids long. Written as DNA, the CDR3 is TGTGCCAGCAGCTTAGTATGGGGAGATACTGAAGCTTTCTTT. This gives the protein CASSLVWGDTEAFF.

This clone has just a few counts. This chain links TRBV6-5 with TRBJ2-1; TRBD2 agrees at 13 bases. This CDR3 has 15 amino acids. CDR1 and CDR2 (germline): MNHEY, SVGAGI. With V trimmed by 4 bases and J by 3 bases, 0 bases remained unmatched. CDR3: CASSWTSGSYNEQFF. The CDR3 nucleotides read TGTGCCAGCAGTTGGACTAGCGGGAGCTACAATGAGCAGTTCTTC.

In this sample, this clone turned up a few times. The V call is TRBV3-1 (or the pseudogene TRBV3-2), the J call TRBJ2-7; 10 nucleotides line up with TRBD2. V lost 6 bases, J lost 3 bases, and 8 bases stayed unmatched. The CDR3 covers 15 residues. Germline V CDR1 and CDR2: LGHDT, YNNKEL (reference sequence). The CDR3 nucleotides read TGTGCCAGCAGATACAGAGCGGGGGGGCTCTACGAGCAGTACTTC. As protein: CASRYRAGGLYEQYF.

V and J are TRBV25-1 and TRBJ2-1, with D possibly matching TRBD1 (6 bases). The CDR3 spans 14 residues. Between the trimmed V and J ends, which lost 7 bases and 7 bases, there was a span of 17 bases. Germline CDR1 MGHDK, CDR2 SYGVNS. The CDR3 is CASTGAGLGNEQFF. CDR3 nucleotide sequence: TGTGCCAGCACAGGGGCAGGTTTAGGTAATGAGCAGTTCTTC.

This clone was detected only a few times. This rearrangement joins TRBV6-5 to TRBJ2-7; either TRBD1 or TRBD2 may fit D (5 bases each). Germline V lookup: CDR1 MNHEY, CDR2 SVGAGI. V shed 8 bases and J shed 0 bases, with 11 bases lying between them. The CDR3 has 13 amino acids. The CDR3 nucleotides read TGTGCCAGCGGGGGTGGAGTCTCCTACGAGCAGTACTTC. This gives the protein CASGGGVSYEQYF.

This clone has only one observation. The chain couples TRBV6-5 to TRBJ2-1, with D possibly called TRBD1 or TRBD2 (5 bases each). V lost 7 bases to trimming and J lost 4 bases, with 17 bases between them. The CDR3 loop spans 15 amino acids. Germline CDR1 is MNHEY and CDR2 is SVGAGI. The CDR3 nucleotides read TGTGCCAGCACATCGGGACCTCCAGCTTACAATGAGCAGTTCTTC. It encodes CASTSGPPAYNEQFF.

This chain joins TRBV7-9 and TRBJ1-2; D not certain. CDR3 size: 14 residues. The V end lost 0 bases, the J end lost 4 bases, and 9 bases lay between the germline ends. Germline loops: CDR1 SEHNR, CDR2 FQNEAQ (reference sequence). CDR3 in amino acids: CASSLAFRSYGYTF. The CDR3 DNA reads as TGTGCCAGCAGCTTAGCGTTCCGGAGCTATGGCTACACCTTC.

This clone showed up just a few times. This sequence joins TRBV2 and TRBJ1-3, with TRBD1 matching over 9 bases. J lost 6 bases, V lost 4 bases, and 7 bases had no gene match. CDR3 length: 15 residues. Germline loops: CDR1 SNHLY, CDR2 FYNNEI. The CDR3 loop reads CASSGPGQGENTIYF. The CDR3 nucleotides are TGTGCCAGCAGTGGACCGGGACAGGGTGAAAACACCATATATTTT.